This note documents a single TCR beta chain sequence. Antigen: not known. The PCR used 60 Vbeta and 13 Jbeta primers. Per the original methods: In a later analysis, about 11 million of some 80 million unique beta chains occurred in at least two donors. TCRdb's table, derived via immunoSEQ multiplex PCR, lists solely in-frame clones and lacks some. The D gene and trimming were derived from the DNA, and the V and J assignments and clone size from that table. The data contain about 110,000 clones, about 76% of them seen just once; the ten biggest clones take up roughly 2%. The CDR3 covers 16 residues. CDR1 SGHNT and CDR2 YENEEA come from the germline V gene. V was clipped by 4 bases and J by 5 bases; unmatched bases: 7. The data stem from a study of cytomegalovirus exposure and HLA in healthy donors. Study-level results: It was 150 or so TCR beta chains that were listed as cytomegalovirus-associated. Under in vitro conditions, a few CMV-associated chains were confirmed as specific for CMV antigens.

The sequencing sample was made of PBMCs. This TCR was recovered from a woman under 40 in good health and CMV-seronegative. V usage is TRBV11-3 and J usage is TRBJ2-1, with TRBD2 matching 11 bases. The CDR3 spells CASSSTSGSGDNEQFF. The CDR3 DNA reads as TGTGCCAGCAGCTCTACTAGCGGGAGTGGGGACAATGAGCAGTTCTTC. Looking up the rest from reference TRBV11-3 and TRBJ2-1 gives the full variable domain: EAGVVQSPRYKIIEKKQPVAFWCNPISGHNTLYWYLQNLGQGPELLIRYENEEAVDDSQLPKDRFSAERLKGVDSTLKIQPAELGDSAVYLCASSSTSGSGDNEQFFGPGTRLTVL.